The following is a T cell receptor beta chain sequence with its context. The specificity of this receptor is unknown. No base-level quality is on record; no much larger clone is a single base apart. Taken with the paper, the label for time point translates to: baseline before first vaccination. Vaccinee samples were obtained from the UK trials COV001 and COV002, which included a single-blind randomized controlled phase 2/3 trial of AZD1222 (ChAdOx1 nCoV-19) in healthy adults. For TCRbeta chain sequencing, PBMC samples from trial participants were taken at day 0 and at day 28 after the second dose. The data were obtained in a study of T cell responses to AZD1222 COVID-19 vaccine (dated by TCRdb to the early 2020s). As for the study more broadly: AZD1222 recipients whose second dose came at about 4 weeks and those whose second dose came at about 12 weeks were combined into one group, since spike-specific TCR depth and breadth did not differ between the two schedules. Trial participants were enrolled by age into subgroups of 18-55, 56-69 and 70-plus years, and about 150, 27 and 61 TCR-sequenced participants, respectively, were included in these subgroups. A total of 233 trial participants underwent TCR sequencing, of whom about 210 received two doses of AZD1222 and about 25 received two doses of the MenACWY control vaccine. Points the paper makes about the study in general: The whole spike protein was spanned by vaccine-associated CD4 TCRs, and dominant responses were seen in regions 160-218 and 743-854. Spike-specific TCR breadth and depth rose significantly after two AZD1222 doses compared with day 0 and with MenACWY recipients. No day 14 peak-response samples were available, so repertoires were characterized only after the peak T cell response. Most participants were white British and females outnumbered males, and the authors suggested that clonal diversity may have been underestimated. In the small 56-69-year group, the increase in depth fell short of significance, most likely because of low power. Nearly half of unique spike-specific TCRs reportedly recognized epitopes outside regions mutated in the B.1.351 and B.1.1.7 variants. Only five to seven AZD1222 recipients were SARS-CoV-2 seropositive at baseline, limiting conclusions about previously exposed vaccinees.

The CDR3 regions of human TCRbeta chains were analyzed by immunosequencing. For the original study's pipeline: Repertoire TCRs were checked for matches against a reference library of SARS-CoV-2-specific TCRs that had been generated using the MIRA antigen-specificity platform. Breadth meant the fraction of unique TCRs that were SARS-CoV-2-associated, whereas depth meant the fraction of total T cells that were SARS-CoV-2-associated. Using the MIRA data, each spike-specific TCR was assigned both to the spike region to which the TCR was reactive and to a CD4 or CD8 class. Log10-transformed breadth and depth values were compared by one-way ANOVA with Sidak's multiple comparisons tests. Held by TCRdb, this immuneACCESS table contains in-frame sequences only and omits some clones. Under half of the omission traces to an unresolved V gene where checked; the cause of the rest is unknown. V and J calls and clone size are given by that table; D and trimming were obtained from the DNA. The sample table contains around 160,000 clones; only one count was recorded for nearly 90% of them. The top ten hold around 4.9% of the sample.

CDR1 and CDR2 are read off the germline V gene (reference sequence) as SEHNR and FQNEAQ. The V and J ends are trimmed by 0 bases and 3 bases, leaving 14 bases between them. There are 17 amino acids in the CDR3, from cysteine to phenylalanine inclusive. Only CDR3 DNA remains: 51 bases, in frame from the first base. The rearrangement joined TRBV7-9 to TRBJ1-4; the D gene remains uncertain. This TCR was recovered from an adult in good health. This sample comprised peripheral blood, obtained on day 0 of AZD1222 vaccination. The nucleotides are TGTGCCAGCAGCTTAGCGCTACATGGAGAGGCTAATGAAAAACTGTTTTTT. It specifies CASSLALHGEANEKLFF.